This is a list of T cell receptor beta chains from one sample in a study of graft-versus-host responses after intestinal transplantation. For these receptors, no antigen is known. The table came from immunoSEQ multiplex PCR; TCRdb's copy has only in-frame clones and leaves some out. The sample records about 100,000 clones, about 90% being singletons. Sequenced material: unstimulated CD4+ T cells sorted from spleen or lymph node cells, taken before transplant. These receptors all stem from a human donor who was the organ donor for an intestinal transplant. CDR3s include the opening cysteine and the closing phenylalanine or tryptophan. The D gene is left open where the match is weak. Rows may omit the clone size; those that give it use once, few, many or a size class.

few TRBJ2-5 TRBV19 . CASSMRGLETQYF TGTGCCAGTAGTATGAGGGGATTGGAGACCCAGTACTTC
few TRBJ1-5 TRBV19 . CASSSPWVGRGSNQPQHF TGTGCCAGTAGTAGCCCTTGGGTCGGTCGAGGTAGCAATCAGCCCCAGCATTTT
. TRBJ1-2 TRBV19 TRBD1 CASSTRDSNNYGYTF TGTGCCAGTAGTACCCGGGACAGTAATAACTATGGCTACACCTTC
. TRBJ1-2 TRBV28 TRBD1 CASKTTGAVYGYTF TGTGCCAGCAAAACCACAGGGGCGGTCTATGGCTACACCTTC
. TRBJ1-1 TRBV27 . CASSLSGRRNTEAFF TGTGCCAGCAGTTTATCTGGCAGAAGAAACACTGAAGCTTTCTTT
. TRBJ2-1 TRBV30 TRBD2 CAWRALTGTRGRDEQFF TGTGCCTGGAGGGCCCTGACCGGGACTAGGGGGAGGGATGAGCAGTTCTTC
. TRBJ2-5 TRBV25-1 TRBD2 CASRTTSGVETQYF TGTGCCAGCAGAACGACTAGCGGGGTCGAGACCCAGTACTTC
. TRBJ1-6 TRBV7-8 . CASSLEGRYNSPLHF TGTGCCAGCAGCTTAGAGGGAAGGTATAATTCACCCCTCCACTTT
. TRBJ1-5 TRBV4-1 TRBD1 CASSQGLGQDDGQPQHF TGCGCCAGCAGCCAAGGACTGGGACAGGACGACGGTCAGCCCCAGCATTTT
. TRBJ2-3 TRBV7-3 TRBD2 CASSSPRLAGGTDTQYF TGTGCCAGCAGCTCTCCAAGACTAGCGGGGGGCACAGATACGCAGTATTTT
. TRBJ2-6 TRBV18 TRBD1 CASSPRMMGQGLSGANVLTF TGTGCCAGCTCACCCCGTATGATGGGACAGGGACTATCTGGGGCCAACGTCCTGACTTTC
. TRBJ1-3 TRBV15 . CATSRGADRGNTIYF TGTGCCACCAGCAGAGGTGCAGACCGTGGAAACACCATATATTTT
. TRBJ1-3 TRBV18 . CASSPEVGPGNTIYF TGTGCCAGCTCACCGGAGGTGGGCCCCGGAAACACCATATATTTT
. TRBJ2-7 TRBV2 . CASCRDISYEQYF TGTGCCAGCTGTAGGGACATCTCCTACGAGCAGTACTTC
. TRBJ1-2 TRBV5-1 . CASSFEGSDGYTF TGCGCCAGCAGCTTTGAGGGATCGGATGGCTACACCTTC
once TRBJ2-3 TRBV19 TRBD2 CASSLSSGGGWTDTQYF TGTGCCAGTAGTTTATCTAGCGGGGGGGGTTGGACAGATACGCAGTATTTT
. TRBJ1-4 TRBV27 TRBD1 CASSPDRVPANEKLFF TGTGCCAGCAGTCCTGACAGGGTCCCAGCTAATGAAAAACTGTTTTTT
. TRBJ2-7 TRBV11-2 . CASSLAGNEQYF TGTGCCAGCAGCTTAGCAGGGAACGAGCAGTACTTC
. TRBJ1-1 TRBV7-9 . CASSLTKQGPRNTEAFF TGTGCCAGCAGCCTAACTAAACAGGGACCGCGGAACACTGAAGCTTTCTTT
. TRBJ2-6 TRBV30 . CACVPGAGANVLTF TGTGCCTGTGTACCAGGGGCAGGGGCCAACGTCCTGACTTTC
. TRBJ2-3 TRBV7-9 TRBD1 CASSHPGQSTDTQYF TGTGCCAGCAGCCACCCGGGACAGAGCACAGATACGCAGTATTTT
. TRBJ2-1 TRBV5-1 TRBD1 CASSSRQGPYNEQFF TGCGCCAGCAGCTCAAGACAGGGACCCTACAATGAGCAGTTCTTC
. TRBJ2-5 TRBV28 TRBD1 CASSLTGGSQETQYF TGTGCCAGCAGTTTAACAGGGGGCTCCCAAGAGACCCAGTACTTC